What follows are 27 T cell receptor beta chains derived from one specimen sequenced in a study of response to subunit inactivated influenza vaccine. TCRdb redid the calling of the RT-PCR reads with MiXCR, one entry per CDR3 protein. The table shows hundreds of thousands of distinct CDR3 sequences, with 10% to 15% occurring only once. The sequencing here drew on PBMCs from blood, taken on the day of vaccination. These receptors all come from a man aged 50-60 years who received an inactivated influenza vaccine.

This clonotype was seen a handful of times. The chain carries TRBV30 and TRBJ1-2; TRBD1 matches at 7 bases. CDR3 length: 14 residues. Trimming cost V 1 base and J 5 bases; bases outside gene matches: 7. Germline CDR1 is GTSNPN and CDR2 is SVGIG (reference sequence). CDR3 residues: CAWSETGTFYGYTF. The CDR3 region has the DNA TGTGCCTGGAGTGAGACAGGGACCTTTTATGGCTACACCTTC. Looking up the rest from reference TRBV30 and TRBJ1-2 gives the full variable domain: SQTIHQWPATLVQPVGSPLSLECTVEGTSNPNLYWYRQAAGRGLQLLFYSVGIGQISSEVPQNLSASRPQDRQFILSSKKLLLSDSGFYLCAWSETGTFYGYTFGSGTRLTVV.

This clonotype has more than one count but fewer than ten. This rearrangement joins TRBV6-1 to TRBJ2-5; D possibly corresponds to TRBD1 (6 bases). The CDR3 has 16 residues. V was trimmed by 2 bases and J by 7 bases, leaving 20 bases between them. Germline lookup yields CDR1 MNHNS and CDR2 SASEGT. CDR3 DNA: TGTGCCAGCAGTGAATTCCAGGGGAGCGGAAGATCGACCCAGTACTTC. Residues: CASSEFQGSGRSTQYF.

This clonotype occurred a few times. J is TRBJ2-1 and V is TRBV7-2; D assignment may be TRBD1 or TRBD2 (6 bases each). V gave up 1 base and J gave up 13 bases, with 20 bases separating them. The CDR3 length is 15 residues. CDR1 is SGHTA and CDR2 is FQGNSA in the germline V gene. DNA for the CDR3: TGTGCCAGCAGCTTAGTCCGTGCGGGGACAACAAATCAGTTCTTC. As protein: CASSLVRAGTTNQFF.

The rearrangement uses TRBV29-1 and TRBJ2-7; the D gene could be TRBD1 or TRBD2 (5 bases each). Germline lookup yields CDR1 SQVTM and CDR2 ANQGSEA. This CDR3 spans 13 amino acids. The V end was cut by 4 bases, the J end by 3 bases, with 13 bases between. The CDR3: CSVVDWDGYEQYF. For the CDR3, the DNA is TGCAGCGTTGTCGATTGGGACGGCTACGAGCAGTACTTC.

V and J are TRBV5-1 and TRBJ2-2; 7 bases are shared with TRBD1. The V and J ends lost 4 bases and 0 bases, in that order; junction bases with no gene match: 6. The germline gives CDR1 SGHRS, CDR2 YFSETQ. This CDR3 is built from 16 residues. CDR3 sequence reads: CASSRAGGTNTGELFF. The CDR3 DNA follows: TGCGCCAGCAGCCGGGCAGGGGGAACGAACACCGGGGAGCTGTTTTTT.

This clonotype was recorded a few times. The CDR3 sequence is CASSFSGAAYEQYF. CDR3 in DNA: TGCGCCAGCAGCTTTAGCGGGGCGGCCTACGAGCAGTACTTC. The genes are TRBV5-1 and TRBJ2-7, with 8 bases lining up with TRBD2. With 2 bases clipped from V and 2 bases from J, the junction kept 3 bases outside the gene matches. Germline assignment: CDR1 SGHRS and CDR2 YFSETQ. This CDR3 has 14 amino acids. Together with reference TRBV5-1 and TRBJ2-7, the CDR3 gives the full variable domain: KAGVTQTPRYLIKTRGQQVTLSCSPISGHRSVSWYQQTPGQGLQFLFEYFSETQRNKGNFPGRFSGRQFSNSRSEMNVSTLELGDSALYLCASSFSGAAYEQYFGPGTRLTVT.

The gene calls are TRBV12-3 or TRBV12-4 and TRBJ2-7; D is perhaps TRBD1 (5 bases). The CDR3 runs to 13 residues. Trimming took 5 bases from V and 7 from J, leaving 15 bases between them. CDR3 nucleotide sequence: TGTGCCAGCAGTCCCCGCGGACAATGGGAGCAGTACTTC. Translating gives CASSPRGQWEQYF.

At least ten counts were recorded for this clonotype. CDR3 bases: TGTGCCAGCAGTCTCCCGGGACAGGCGAACACTGAAGCTTTCTTT. It yields the protein CASSLPGQANTEAFF. V gene TRBV25-1 combines with J gene TRBJ1-1, with 8 bases matching TRBD1. In germline, CDR1 is MGHDK, CDR2 SYGVNS. Unmatched junction bases numbered 6, after V lost 5 bases and J lost 1 base. The CDR3 contains 15 residues. Full variable domain (outside the CDR3, taken from reference TRBV25-1 and TRBJ1-1): EADIYQTPRYLVIGTGKKITLECSQTMGHDKMYWYQQDPGMELHLIHYSYGVNSTEKGDLSSESTVSRIRTEHFPLTLESARPSHTSQYLCASSLPGQANTEAFFGQGTRLTVV.

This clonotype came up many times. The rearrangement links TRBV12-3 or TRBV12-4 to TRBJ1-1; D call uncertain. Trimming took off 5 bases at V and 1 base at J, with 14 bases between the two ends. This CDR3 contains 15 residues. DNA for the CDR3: TGTGCCAGCAGTCCATCGGGCTTCCCGAACACTGAAGCTTTCTTT. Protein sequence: CASSPSGFPNTEAFF.

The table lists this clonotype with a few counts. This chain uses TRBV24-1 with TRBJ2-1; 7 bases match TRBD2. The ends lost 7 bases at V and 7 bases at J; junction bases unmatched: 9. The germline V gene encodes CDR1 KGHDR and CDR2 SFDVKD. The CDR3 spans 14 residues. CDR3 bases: TGTGCCACCAGGGGCGGGAGTTCTACAAATGAGCAGTTCTTC. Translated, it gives CATRGGSSTNEQFF.

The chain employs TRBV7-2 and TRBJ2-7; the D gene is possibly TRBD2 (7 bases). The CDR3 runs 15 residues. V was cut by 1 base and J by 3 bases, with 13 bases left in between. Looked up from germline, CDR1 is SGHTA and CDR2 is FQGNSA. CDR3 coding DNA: TGTGCCAGCAGCTTAGGGCAGGGAGGGGGCTACGAGCAGTACTTC. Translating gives CASSLGQGGGYEQYF.

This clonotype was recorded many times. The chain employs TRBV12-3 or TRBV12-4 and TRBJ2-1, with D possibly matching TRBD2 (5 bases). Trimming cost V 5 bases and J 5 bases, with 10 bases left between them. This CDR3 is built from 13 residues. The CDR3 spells CASSPRGDNEQFF. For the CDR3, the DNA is TGTGCCAGCAGTCCCCGGGGAGACAATGAGCAGTTCTTC.

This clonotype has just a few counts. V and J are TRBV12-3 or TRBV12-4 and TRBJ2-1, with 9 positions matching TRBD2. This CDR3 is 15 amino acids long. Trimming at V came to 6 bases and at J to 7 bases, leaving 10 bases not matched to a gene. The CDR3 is CASRRSSGVSNEQFF. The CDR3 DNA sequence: TGTGCCAGCAGGCGCTCTAGCGGGGTTTCGAATGAGCAGTTCTTC.

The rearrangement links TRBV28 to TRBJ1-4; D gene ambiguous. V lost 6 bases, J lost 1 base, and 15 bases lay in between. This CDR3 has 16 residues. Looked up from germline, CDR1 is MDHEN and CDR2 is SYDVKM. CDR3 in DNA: TGTGCCAGCAGGAAGGAGTGGGGAGGAACTAATGAAAAACTGTTTTTT. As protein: CASRKEWGGTNEKLFF.

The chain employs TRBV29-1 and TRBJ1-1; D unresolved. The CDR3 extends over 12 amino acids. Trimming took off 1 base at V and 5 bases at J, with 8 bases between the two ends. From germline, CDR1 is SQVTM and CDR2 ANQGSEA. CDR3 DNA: TGCAGCGTTGAAGTAGGGCGGACTGAAGCTTTCTTT. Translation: CSVEVGRTEAFF.

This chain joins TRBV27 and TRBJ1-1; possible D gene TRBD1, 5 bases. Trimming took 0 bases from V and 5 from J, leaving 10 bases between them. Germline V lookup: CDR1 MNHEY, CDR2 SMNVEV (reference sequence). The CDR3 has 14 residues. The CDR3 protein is CASSLSLGVTEAFF. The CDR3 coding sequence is TGTGCCAGCAGTTTATCGTTAGGGGTGACTGAAGCTTTCTTT.

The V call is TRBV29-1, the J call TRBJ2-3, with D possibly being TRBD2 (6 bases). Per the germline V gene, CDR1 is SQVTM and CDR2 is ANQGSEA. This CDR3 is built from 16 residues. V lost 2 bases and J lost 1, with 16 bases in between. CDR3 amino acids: CSVEPMFGGGTDTQYF. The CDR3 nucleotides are TGCAGCGTTGAACCAATGTTCGGGGGTGGCACAGATACGCAGTATTTT.

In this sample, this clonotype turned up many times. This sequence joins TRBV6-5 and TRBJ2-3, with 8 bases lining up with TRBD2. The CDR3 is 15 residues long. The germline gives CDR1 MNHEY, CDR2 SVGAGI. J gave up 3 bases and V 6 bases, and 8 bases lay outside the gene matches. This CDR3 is CASSYSGGRTDTQYF. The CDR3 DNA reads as TGTGCCAGCAGCTATTCGGGAGGGCGTACAGATACGCAGTATTTT.

This CDR3 reads CSATGTSGARETQYF. DNA for the CDR3: TGCAGTGCTACCGGGACTAGCGGGGCCCGCGAGACCCAGTACTTC. This chain joins TRBV20-1 and TRBJ2-5; 13 bases align to TRBD2. Germline-derived CDR1 and CDR2 are DFQATT and SNEGSKA (reference sequence). The junction had 7 bases not matched to a gene; V was cut back by 4 bases and J by 5 bases. The CDR3 consists of 15 residues.

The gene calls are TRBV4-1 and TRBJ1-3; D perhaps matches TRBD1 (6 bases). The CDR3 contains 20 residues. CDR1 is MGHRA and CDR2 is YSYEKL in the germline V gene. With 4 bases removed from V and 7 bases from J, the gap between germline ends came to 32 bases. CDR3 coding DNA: TGCGCCAGCAGCCGGTTGGGCCTCGGGGGGCGGATGATGTCGTGGAACACCATATATTTT. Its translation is CASSRLGLGGRMMSWNTIYF.

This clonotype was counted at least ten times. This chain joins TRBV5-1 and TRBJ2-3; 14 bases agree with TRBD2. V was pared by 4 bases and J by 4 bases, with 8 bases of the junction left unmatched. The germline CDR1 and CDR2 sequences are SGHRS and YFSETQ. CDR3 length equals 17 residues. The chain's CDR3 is CASSRRLAGGISDTQYF. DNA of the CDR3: TGCGCCAGCAGCCGCCGACTAGCGGGAGGGATATCAGATACGCAGTATTTT.

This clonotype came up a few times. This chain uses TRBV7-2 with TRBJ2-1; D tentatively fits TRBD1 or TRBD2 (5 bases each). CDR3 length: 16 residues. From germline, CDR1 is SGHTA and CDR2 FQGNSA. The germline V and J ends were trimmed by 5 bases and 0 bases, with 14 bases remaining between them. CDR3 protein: CASSASGRASYNEQFF. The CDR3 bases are TGTGCCAGCAGCGCATCGGGGCGGGCCTCCTACAATGAGCAGTTCTTC.

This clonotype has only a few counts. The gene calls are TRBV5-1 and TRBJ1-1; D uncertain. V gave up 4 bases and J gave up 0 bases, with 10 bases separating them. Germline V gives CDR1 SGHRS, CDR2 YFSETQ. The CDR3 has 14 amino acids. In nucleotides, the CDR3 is TGCGCCAGCAGCCCGTCAGACCTGAACACTGAAGCTTTCTTT. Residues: CASSPSDLNTEAFF.

This CDR3 reads CASRNPAGSEKLFF. CDR3 sequence (DNA): TGTGCCAGCCGAAATCCCGCGGGAAGTGAAAAACTGTTTTTT. The chain couples TRBV12-3 or TRBV12-4 to TRBJ1-4, with D unresolved. The CDR3 spans 14 residues. Deletions cut 8 bases from V and 7 bases from J, with 17 bases between.

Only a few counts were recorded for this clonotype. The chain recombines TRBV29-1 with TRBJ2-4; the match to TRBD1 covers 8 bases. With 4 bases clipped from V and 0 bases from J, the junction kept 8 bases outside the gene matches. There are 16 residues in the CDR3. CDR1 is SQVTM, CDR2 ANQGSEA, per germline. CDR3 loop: CSVVGQATLAKNIQYF. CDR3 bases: TGCAGCGTTGTGGGACAGGCGACACTAGCCAAAAACATTCAGTACTTC.

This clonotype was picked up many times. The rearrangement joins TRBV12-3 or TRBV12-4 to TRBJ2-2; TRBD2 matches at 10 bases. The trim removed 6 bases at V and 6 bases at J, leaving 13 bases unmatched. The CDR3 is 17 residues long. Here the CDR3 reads CASRPLPGLALSGELFF. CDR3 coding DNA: TGTGCCAGCAGGCCCCTCCCGGGACTAGCGTTATCCGGGGAGCTGTTTTTT.

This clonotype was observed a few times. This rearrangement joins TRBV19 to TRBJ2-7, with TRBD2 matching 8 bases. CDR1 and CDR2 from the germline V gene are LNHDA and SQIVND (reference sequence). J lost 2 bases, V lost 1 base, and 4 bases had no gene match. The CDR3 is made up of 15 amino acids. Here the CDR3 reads CASSIGSGDTYEQYF. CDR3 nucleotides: TGTGCCAGTAGTATAGGTAGCGGGGACACCTACGAGCAGTACTTC.